This passage covers 27 T cell receptor beta chains from one sample sequenced in a study of T cell responses to AZD1222 COVID-19 vaccine. Profiling relied on immunoSEQ multiplex PCR, and the TCRdb table lists in-frame clones only, not all of them. The sample includes under 200,000 clones, about 90% of them seen just once. Sequencing was performed on peripheral blood, taken 28 days after the second AZD1222 dose. These receptors were collected from an adult who received the AZD1222 COVID-19 vaccine.

This clone has a handful of counts. The chain combines TRBV5-1 with TRBJ2-1; D is unclear. The V and J ends lost 4 bases and 4 bases respectively, with 15 bases between them. This CDR3 comprises 15 residues. Germline CDR1 SGHRS, CDR2 YFSETQ. The CDR3 bases are TGCGCCAGCAGCGGGAAGGGTAAGCAGTACAATGAGCAGTTCTTC. Translating it yields CASSGKGKQYNEQFF. Drawing the rest from reference TRBV5-1 and TRBJ2-1, the complete variable domain is KAGVTQTPRYLIKTRGQQVTLSCSPISGHRSVSWYQQTPGQGLQFLFEYFSETQRNKGNFPGRFSGRQFSNSRSEMNVSTLELGDSALYLCASSGKGKQYNEQFFGPGTRLTVL.

This chain uses TRBV11-2 with TRBJ1-5; 10 nucleotides line up with TRBD1. With 6 bases clipped from V and 2 bases from J, the junction kept 7 bases outside the gene matches. This CDR3 comprises 16 residues. CDR1 and CDR2 from the germline V gene are SGHAT and FQNNGV. CDR3 bases: TGTGCCAGCAGTCCAGACAGGGGGCTTGGCAATCAGCCCCAGCATTTT. This translates into CASSPDRGLGNQPQHF.

The chain has TRBV12-3 or TRBV12-4 and TRBJ1-5; 9 bases align to TRBD1. V gave up 6 bases and J gave up 6 bases; unmatched junction bases: 3. The CDR3 has 13 amino acids. CDR3 protein: CASRDRGGQPQHF. In nucleotides, the CDR3 is TGTGCCAGCAGGGACAGGGGAGGTCAGCCCCAGCATTTT.

The chain recombines TRBV13 with TRBJ2-7; D might be TRBD1 or TRBD2, each matching 5 bases. The CDR3 runs 13 residues. The V gene's germline CDR1 is PRHDT and CDR2 FYEKMQ (reference sequence). V lost 5 bases to trimming and J lost 2 bases, with 10 bases between them. The CDR3 loop is CASSPGTAYEQYF. The DNA for the CDR3 is TGTGCCAGCAGCCCAGGGACGGCCTACGAGCAGTACTTC.

The chain recombines TRBV5-1 with TRBJ1-1; weak D call: TRBD1 (6 bases). This CDR3 spans 15 amino acids. V was cut by 0 bases and J by 6 bases, with 15 bases left in between. Germline values: CDR1 SGHRS, CDR2 YFSETQ. CDR3 region: CASSLDLQGLAEAFF. In nucleotides, the CDR3 is TGCGCCAGCAGCTTGGATCTACAGGGTTTGGCTGAAGCTTTCTTT.

The chain uses TRBV28 and TRBJ2-4, with D perhaps TRBD1 (5 bases). V was trimmed by 3 bases and J by 5 bases, leaving 14 bases between them. The CDR3 covers 15 residues. Looked up from germline, CDR1 is MDHEN and CDR2 is SYDVKM. The CDR3 region is CASSFPRIGENIQYF. Written as DNA, the CDR3 is TGTGCCAGCAGTTTCCCCAGGATAGGGGAAAACATTCAGTACTTC. The full variable domain, in which reference TRBV28 and TRBJ2-4 provide the parts outside the CDR3, is DVKVTQSSRYLVKRTGEKVFLECVQDMDHENMFWYRQDPGLGLRLIYFSYDVKMKEKGDIPEGYSVSREKKERFSLILESASTNQTSMYLCASSFPRIGENIQYFGAGTRLSVL.

The rearrangement joins TRBV5-1 to TRBJ1-4, with TRBD1 as a possible D gene (6 bases). CDR3 length equals 15 residues. Germline V CDR1 and CDR2: SGHRS, YFSETQ. V dropped 4 bases and J dropped 5 bases, with 15 bases sitting between them. In DNA form, the CDR3 reads TGCGCCAGCAGCATACAAGGGGGGGTAAATGAAAAACTGTTTTTT. Protein sequence: CASSIQGGVNEKLFF.

Only a few counts were recorded for this clone. V is TRBV14 and J is TRBJ2-4, with D hard to call. Between the trimmed V and J ends, which lost 4 bases and 9 bases, there was a span of 13 bases. This CDR3 has 13 amino acids. Germline V gives CDR1 SGHDN, CDR2 FVKESK. For the CDR3, the DNA is TGTGCCAGCAGCCGGTTTGACCGGTCCATTCAGTACTTC. It codes for CASSRFDRSIQYF.

This sequence joins TRBV20-1 and TRBJ2-5, with D tentatively TRBD1 (6 bases). The V gene's germline CDR1 is DFQATT and CDR2 SNEGSKA (reference sequence). The CDR3 consists of 11 residues. Trimming removed 4 bases from V and 5 bases from J, with 8 bases in between. CDR3 protein: CSANRAETQYF. Here the CDR3 DNA reads TGCAGTGCTAACAGGGCGGAGACCCAGTACTTC.

The chain joins TRBV5-1 to TRBJ1-1, with a possible D match to TRBD1 (5 bases). Germline CDR1 SGHRS, CDR2 YFSETQ. The germline V and J ends were trimmed by 0 bases and 1 base, with 13 bases remaining between them. The CDR3 length is 16 residues. The CDR3 spells CASSLELRGPNTEAFF. The CDR3 DNA follows: TGCGCCAGCAGCTTGGAGCTTAGGGGCCCGAACACTGAAGCTTTCTTT.

About this clone itself: The identical CDR3 is also encoded by other nucleotide sequences in the sample. The chain uses TRBV12-3 or TRBV12-4 and TRBJ1-4; unclear D gene. The length of the CDR3 is 11 residues. The V and J ends lost 3 bases and 8 bases respectively, with 4 bases between them. The CDR3 DNA follows: TGTGCCAGCAGTTTTGGGGAAAAACTGTTTTTT. Protein: CASSFGEKLFF.

J is TRBJ2-5 and V is TRBV27; D is possibly TRBD1 (5 bases). This CDR3 comprises 15 residues. The V end was cut by 2 bases, the J end by 1 base, with 11 bases between. Per germline, CDR1 MNHEY and CDR2 SMNVEV (reference sequence). CDR3 coding DNA: TGTGCCAGCAGTTTAGGAGACAGCCTCCAAGAGACCCAGTACTTC. Translating it yields CASSLGDSLQETQYF.

The V and J genes are TRBV6-6 and TRBJ1-5; possible D gene TRBD1, 5 bases. With 6 bases removed from V and 5 bases from J, the gap between germline ends came to 11 bases. CDR1 is MNHNY, CDR2 SVGAGI, per germline (reference sequence). The length of the CDR3 is 13 residues. The DNA for the CDR3 is TGTGCCAGCAGCCGGGGGGAAGATCAGCCCCAGCATTTT. It codes for CASSRGEDQPQHF.

The chain employs TRBV27 and TRBJ1-1, with 8 bases aligning to TRBD1. From germline, CDR1 is MNHEY and CDR2 SMNVEV (reference sequence). The CDR3 runs to 15 residues. V lost 6 bases, J lost 6 bases, and 12 bases stayed unmatched. The CDR3 is CASRIWTGQRAEAFF. In DNA form, the CDR3 reads TGTGCCAGCAGGATTTGGACAGGGCAGAGGGCTGAAGCTTTCTTT.

This rearrangement joins TRBV6-5 to TRBJ2-1, with TRBD2 identical over 14 bases. The CDR3 consists of 15 residues. Germline assignment: CDR1 MNHEY and CDR2 SVGAGI. V was clipped by 6 bases and J by 4 bases; unmatched bases: 2. The CDR3 nucleotides read TGTGCCAGCAGCCGGACTAGCGGGGGGTACAATGAGCAGTTCTTC. Translated: CASSRTSGGYNEQFF.

The J gene is TRBJ1-2, the V gene TRBV25-1, with D possibly matching TRBD1 (5 bases). The V end was cut by 6 bases, the J end by 3 bases, with 14 bases between. CDR3 size: 14 residues. Germline CDR1 is MGHDK and CDR2 is SYGVNS. The CDR3 region has the DNA TGTGCCAGCAGAGGACAAATCGGGGACTATGGCTACACCTTC. The encoded protein is CASRGQIGDYGYTF.

The V gene is TRBV30, the J gene TRBJ1-2; D remains ambiguous. In germline, CDR1 is GTSNPN, CDR2 SVGIG (reference sequence). The CDR3 has 10 residues. Between the trimmed V and J ends, which lost 8 bases and 6 bases, there was a span of 10 bases. Written as DNA, the CDR3 is TGTGCCGGAATAGGGAATGGCTACACCTTC. This translates into CAGIGNGYTF.

The V and J genes are TRBV6-2 or TRBV6-3 and TRBJ1-1; 8 bases match TRBD1. Germline CDR1 and CDR2: MNHEY and SVGEGT. The CDR3 consists of 16 residues. The V and J ends lost 6 bases and 5 bases, in that order; junction bases with no gene match: 14. The CDR3 nucleotides are TGTGCCAGCAGCCCACCCCGACAGGGGCTGGGTACTGAAGCTTTCTTT. The encoded protein is CASSPPRQGLGTEAFF.

The chain couples TRBV7-9 to TRBJ1-1, with D perhaps matching TRBD1 (6 bases). Between the trimmed V and J ends, which lost 7 bases and 3 bases, there was a span of 24 bases. This CDR3 has 17 residues. Germline lookup yields CDR1 SEHNR and CDR2 FQNEAQ (reference sequence). CDR3 residues: CASTTFSGGTKDTEAFF. CDR3 DNA: TGTGCCAGCACCACCTTTTCGGGTGGGACAAAGGACACTGAAGCTTTCTTT.

The CDR3 reads CASRRSREARGTTQHEQYF. The CDR3 region has the DNA TGTGCCAGTAGAAGATCCCGTGAGGCCCGAGGGACAACCCAACACGAGCAGTACTTC. This chain uses TRBV19 with TRBJ2-7; D may be TRBD1 (6 bases). This CDR3 spans 19 amino acids. The germline V and J ends were trimmed by 6 bases and 5 bases, with 32 bases remaining between them. Germline V gives CDR1 LNHDA, CDR2 SQIVND (reference sequence). Using reference TRBV19 and TRBJ2-7 for the parts outside the CDR3, the full variable domain is DGGITQSPKYLFRKEGQNVTLSCEQNLNHDAMYWYRQDPGQGLRLIYYSQIVNDFQKGDIAEGYSVSREKKESFPLTVTSAQKNPTAFYLCASRRSREARGTTQHEQYFGPGTRLTVT.

V usage is TRBV7-9 and J usage is TRBJ2-7; 8 bases align to TRBD1. The CDR3 totals 18 residues. CDR1 SEHNR and CDR2 FQNEAQ come from the germline V gene (reference sequence). The J segment lost 12 bases and the V segment lost 2 bases, leaving 24 bases of the junction unmatched. The CDR3 protein is CASSLSPWGRGDRTRRYF. The CDR3 coding sequence is TGTGCCAGCAGCTTATCCCCCTGGGGTCGAGGGGACAGGACCCGTCGGTACTTC.

The chain recombines TRBV12-3 or TRBV12-4 with TRBJ2-5; D gene unclear. Trimming took off 6 bases at V and 4 bases at J, with 9 bases between the two ends. This CDR3 spans 12 amino acids. The CDR3 region is CASSPIRETQYF. DNA of the CDR3: TGTGCCAGCAGCCCTATCAGAGAGACCCAGTACTTC.

The V gene is TRBV18, the J gene TRBJ1-1; D unresolved. The germline V gene encodes CDR1 KGHSH and CDR2 LQKENI. V lost 3 bases and J 5 bases, leaving 10 bases between the germline ends. The CDR3 length is 13 residues. DNA for the CDR3: TGTGCCAGCTCACCTTACGGATTGACTGAAGCTTTCTTT. It codes for CASSPYGLTEAFF. The full variable domain, its missing parts supplied by reference TRBV18 and TRBJ1-1, is NAGVMQNPRHLVRRRGQEARLRCSPMKGHSHVYWYRQLPEEGLKFMVYLQKENIIDESGMPKERFSAEFPKEGPSILRIQQVVRGDSAAYFCASSPYGLTEAFFGQGTRLTVV.

This chain connects TRBV6-1 to TRBJ1-6; 7 bases fit TRBD1. V lost 4 bases and J lost 10; bases outside the gene matches: 16. CDR3 length equals 17 residues. Germline CDR1 is MNHNS and CDR2 is SASEGT. The CDR3: CASSGATGRVARSPLHF. The CDR3 bases are TGTGCCAGCAGTGGCGCGACAGGGAGGGTTGCCAGGTCACCCCTCCACTTT.

This chain joins TRBV9 and TRBJ2-2; 7 nucleotides agree with TRBD1. The V gene's germline CDR1 is SGDLS and CDR2 YYNGEE. The CDR3 length is 16 residues. V trimming: 0 bases; J trimming: 1 base; junction bases outside the gene matches: 3. The CDR3 nucleotides are TGTGCCAGCAGCGTAGCTCGGACAGGGAACACCGGGGAGCTGTTTTTT. Its translation: CASSVARTGNTGELFF. Supplemented by reference TRBV9 and TRBJ2-2, the full variable domain reads DSGVTQTPKHLITATGQRVTLRCSPRSGDLSVYWYQQSLDQGLQFLIQYYNGEERAKGNILERFSAQQFPDLHSELNLSSLELGDSALYFCASSVARTGNTGELFFGEGSRLTVL.

This chain uses TRBV21-1 with TRBJ2-7. TRBV21-1 is a recognized pseudogene. This CDR3 has 16 residues. The CDR3 DNA reads as TGTGCCAGCAGCAAGTGGGATTCAAAGGGCACATACGAGCAGTACTTC. Translated: CASSKWDSKGTYEQYF.

The V gene is TRBV7-2, the J gene TRBJ1-2, with 12 bases fitting TRBD1. The junction had 7 bases not matched to a gene; V was cut back by 4 bases and J by 7 bases. CDR1 SGHTA and CDR2 FQGNSA come from the germline V gene. CDR3 length: 15 residues. The CDR3 here is CASSSQGQGAGGYTF. CDR3 bases: TGTGCCAGCAGCTCCCAGGGACAGGGGGCGGGTGGCTACACCTTC.